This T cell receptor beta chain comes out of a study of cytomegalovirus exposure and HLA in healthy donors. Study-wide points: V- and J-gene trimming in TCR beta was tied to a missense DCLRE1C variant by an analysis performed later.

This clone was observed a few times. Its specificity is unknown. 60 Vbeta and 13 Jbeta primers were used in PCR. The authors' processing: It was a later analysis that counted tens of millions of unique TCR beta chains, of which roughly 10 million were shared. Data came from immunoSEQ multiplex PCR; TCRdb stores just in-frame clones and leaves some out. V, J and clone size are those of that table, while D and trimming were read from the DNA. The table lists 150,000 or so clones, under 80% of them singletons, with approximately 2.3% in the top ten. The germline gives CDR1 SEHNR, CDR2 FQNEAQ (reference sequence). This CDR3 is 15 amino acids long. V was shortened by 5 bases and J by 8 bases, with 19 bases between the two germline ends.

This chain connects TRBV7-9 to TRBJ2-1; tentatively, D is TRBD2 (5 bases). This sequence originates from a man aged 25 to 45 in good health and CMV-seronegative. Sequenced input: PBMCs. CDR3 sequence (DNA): TGTGCCAGCAGCCCCTACATAGGCGGGTACGATGAGCAGTTCTTC. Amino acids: CASSPYIGGYDEQFF. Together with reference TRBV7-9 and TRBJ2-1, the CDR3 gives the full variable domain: DTGVSQNPRHKITKRGQNVTFRCDPISEHNRLYWYRQTLGQGPEFLTYFQNEAQLEKSRLLSDRFSAERPKGSFSTLEIQRTEQGDSAMYLCASSPYIGGYDEQFFGPGTRLTVL.